Each of the 9 T cell receptor beta chains below was sequenced from the same sample in a study of control samples from healthy donors and cancer patients. TCRdb's table, derived via immunoSEQ multiplex PCR, lists solely in-frame clones and lacks some. The sample holds 80,000 or so clones, 85% to 95% seen once. Sequenced: blood. These receptors all come from a woman aged 55-69 years in good health.

The chain carries TRBV4-2 and TRBJ2-1, with 13 bases lining up with TRBD2. V lost 5 bases to trimming and J lost 5 bases; unmatched junction nucleotides: 6. The germline V gene encodes CDR1 LGHNA and CDR2 YNFKEQ. The CDR3 loop spans 16 amino acids. The CDR3 loop is CASSETSGRFDNEQFF. The CDR3 nucleotides are TGTGCCAGCAGCGAGACTAGCGGGAGGTTCGACAATGAGCAGTTCTTC.

The rearrangement joins TRBV27 to TRBJ1-2; D gene ambiguous. From germline, CDR1 is MNHEY and CDR2 SMNVEV (reference sequence). The CDR3 contains 15 residues. The ends were cut back, 0 bases at V and 6 bases at J, with 14 bases in the middle. The CDR3 reads CASSLSATPRDGYTF. The CDR3 DNA sequence: TGTGCCAGCAGTTTATCGGCCACTCCGAGGGATGGCTACACCTTC.

The CDR3 region is CAWSATSGRYNEQFF. CDR3 in DNA: TGTGCCTGGAGCGCAACTAGCGGGAGGTACAATGAGCAGTTCTTC. V gene TRBV30 combines with J gene TRBJ2-1, with TRBD2 matching over 12 bases. The V gene end was trimmed by 3 bases and the J gene end by 4 bases; junction bases not matched to a gene: 4. Germline loops: CDR1 GTSNPN, CDR2 SVGIG (reference sequence). The CDR3 runs to 15 residues. Combining the CDR3 with reference TRBV30 and TRBJ2-1 gives the whole variable domain SQTIHQWPATLVQPVGSPLSLECTVEGTSNPNLYWYRQAAGRGLQLLFYSVGIGQISSEVPQNLSASRPQDRQFILSSKKLLLSDSGFYLCAWSATSGRYNEQFFGPGTRLTVL.

The gene calls are TRBV4-2 and TRBJ2-2, with D possibly matching TRBD2 (6 bases). CDR1 LGHNA and CDR2 YNFKEQ come from the germline V gene. The CDR3 runs 15 residues. V was trimmed by 1 base and J by 2 bases, leaving 8 bases between them. The CDR3 here is CASSQAGTNTGELFF. CDR3 in DNA: TGTGCCAGCAGCCAAGCCGGGACTAACACCGGGGAGCTGTTTTTT.

The J gene is TRBJ2-7, the V gene TRBV6-5; D is unclear. The germline gives CDR1 MNHEY, CDR2 SVGAGI. Trimming left V 2 bases short and J 3 bases short, with 17 bases between. The CDR3 runs 16 residues. The CDR3 DNA reads TGTGCCAGCAGTTACGGGGTATGGACGGTCAACTACGAGCAGTACTTC. This codes for CASSYGVWTVNYEQYF.

The gene calls are TRBV5-8 and TRBJ1-1, with 10 nucleotides matching TRBD1. V trimming: 3 bases; J trimming: 8 bases; junction bases outside the gene matches: 1. This CDR3 has 12 residues. Germline lookup yields CDR1 SGHTS and CDR2 YDEGEE. CDR3 in amino acids: CASSWGQGEAFF. CDR3 DNA: TGTGCCAGCAGCTGGGGACAGGGGGAAGCTTTCTTT.

The DNA of the CDR3 is TGTGCCAGCACCCTAGCGGGAGGGGATACGCAGTATTTT. This gives the protein CASTLAGGDTQYF. The chain links TRBV3-1 (or the pseudogene TRBV3-2) to TRBJ2-3; TRBD2 agrees at 12 bases. Trimming removed 7 bases from V and 6 bases from J; junction bases left unmatched: 2. The CDR3 extends over 13 amino acids. Germline CDR1 and CDR2: LGHDT and YNNKEL (reference sequence).

V and J are TRBV18 and TRBJ1-1; D ambiguous. This CDR3 is built from 14 residues. Trimming took off 2 bases at V and 3 bases at J, with 10 bases between the two ends. The germline V gene has CDR1 KGHSH and CDR2 LQKENI. Here the CDR3 DNA reads TGTGCCAGCTCACCAACGGAACGGTACACTGAAGCTTTCTTT. It specifies CASSPTERYTEAFF.

The gene calls are TRBV27 and TRBJ1-1, with D hard to call. V gave up 6 bases and J gave up 10 bases, with 12 bases separating them. Germline CDR1 MNHEY, CDR2 SMNVEV (reference sequence). This CDR3 has 11 amino acids. In DNA, the CDR3 is TGTGCCAGCAGAAACGCAGTGGTAGCTTTCTTT. This sequence encodes CASRNAVVAFF.